This section outlines one T cell receptor beta chain sequence together with its context. This sample stems from a study of cytotoxic CD8 clonotypes in ibrutinib-treated CLL. Study information: Partial responses totalled about 24 and complete responses 2; after median approximately 64 months, approximately 15 remained remitted and about twelve progressed.

Profiling relied on immunoSEQ multiplex PCR, and the TCRdb table lists in-frame clones only, not all of them. The sample comprises approximately 200,000 clones, about two thirds of which are singletons, and roughly 13% rests with the top ten. The CDR3 is 16 amino acids. V dropped 4 bases and J dropped 0 bases, with 17 bases sitting between them. Germline values: CDR1 SGHRS, CDR2 YFSETQ. Genomic DNA for TCR beta libraries, around 2 micrograms, came from cryopreserved PBMCs. The rearrangement uses TRBV5-1 and TRBJ2-7; tentative D call: TRBD1 (5 bases). The input for sequencing was PBMCs, taken after 24 months of ibrutinib treatment. The clonotype comes from a human donor with chronic lymphocytic leukemia. The DNA of the CDR3 is TGCGCCAGCAGCCCATCGTTGGGGCAGAGCTCCTACGAGCAGTACTTC. This codes for CASSPSLGQSSYEQYF. The full variable domain, its missing parts supplied by reference TRBV5-1 and TRBJ2-7, is KAGVTQTPRYLIKTRGQQVTLSCSPISGHRSVSWYQQTPGQGLQFLFEYFSETQRNKGNFPGRFSGRQFSNSRSEMNVSTLELGDSALYLCASSPSLGQSSYEQYFGPGTRLTVT.